The table lists the clone carrying this T cell receptor beta chain with a few counts. Described time point: patch test 1, 2 weeks after DPC sensitization. Treatment here: therapeutic diphenylcyclopropenone sensitization with weekly scalp DPC. TCRdb recomputed calls from the RACE reads with MiXCR, one row per CDR3 protein. This table holds roughly 200,000 distinct CDR3 sequences, more than 20% found once. Per the germline V gene, CDR1 is SQVTM and CDR2 is ANQGSEA. The CDR3 has 13 amino acids. The trim removed 7 bases at V and 5 bases at J, leaving 5 bases unmatched. These data are taken from a study of human T cells and chemical hapten exposure.

J is TRBJ2-1 and V is TRBV29-1, with 10 bases fitting TRBD2. This receptor was identified in a woman aged 45-60 years with alopecia areata. Some clones in this sample may be carry-over from other donors' samples. Sequenced here: whole blood, sampled in connection with sensitization to the hapten diphenylcyclopropenone (DPC). The CDR3 loop is CSGSSGSDNEQFF. The CDR3 region has the DNA TGCAGCGGTTCTAGCGGGAGTGACAATGAGCAGTTCTTC.